The rows below give T cell receptor beta chains drawn from one sample of a study of vaccination and CD4 T cells after COVID-19. TCRdb called the PCR reads again in MiXCR, with one record for every CDR3 protein. Of more than 5,000 distinct CDR3 sequences listed, about 64% are singletons. The antigens of these receptors remain unknown. Sequencing was done on a sample of CD4+ T cells from blood, cultured in vitro. The source is a human donor in good health. Both conserved end residues are part of each CDR3. D genes are given only for firm matches. Rows may omit the clone size; those that give it use once, few, many or a size class.

j_call,clone_size,v_call,d_call,cdr3_nt,cdr3_aa
TRBJ1-2,.,TRBV14,TRBD1,TGTGCCAGCAGCCAAACCGGGACAGGGGGCCGTAGGTATGGCTACACCTTC,CASSQTGTGGRRYGYTF
TRBJ1-1,.,TRBV5-1,.,TGCGCCAGCAGCTTTACCACGGTTGGCATGAACACTGAAGCTTTCTTT,CASSFTTVGMNTEAFF
TRBJ2-1,.,TRBV6-2/TRBV6-3,TRBD2,TGCGCCAGCAGTTACTCGGGGGGGGGTTACAATGAGCAGTTCTTC,CASSYSGGGYNEQFF
TRBJ1-1,.,TRBV7-2,.,TGTGCCAGCAGCTCCGGGAACCCGAACACTGAAGCTTTCTTT,CASSSGNPNTEAFF
TRBJ1-2,.,TRBV6-1,TRBD1,TGTGCCACTCGGGGACAGGGAAGGTTCTATGGCTACACCTTC,CATRGQGRFYGYTF
TRBJ2-5,few,TRBV7-2,TRBD2,TGTGCCAGCAGCTCTGTAGCGGGGGGCCAAATATCCCAAGAGACCCAGTACTTC,CASSSVAGGQISQETQYF
TRBJ2-2,.,TRBV19,.,TGTGCCAGTAGTACCAGGGAATTATCGTCGGGGGAGCTGTTTTTT,CASSTRELSSGELFF
TRBJ2-7,.,TRBV7-2,TRBD2,TGTGCCAGCAGCTTAGAATGGCGGGGGGGCCGCTGGTACTTC,CASSLEWRGGRWYF
TRBJ1-2,.,TRBV27,TRBD1,TGTGCCAGCAGTCACACAGGGGCAATCGGTGGTGGCTACACCTTC,CASSHTGAIGGGYTF
TRBJ2-7,.,TRBV7-6,.,TGTGCCAGCAGCTTAGCAGATGCCTATTCCTACGAGCAGTACTTC,CASSLADAYSYEQYF
TRBJ2-7,.,TRBV21-1,.,TGTGCCAGCAGCAAAGCTGGATACGAGCAGTACTTC,CASSKAGYEQYF
TRBJ1-2,.,TRBV12-3/TRBV12-4,TRBD1,TGTGCCAGCAGACAAAACAGGGGAATGCATGGCTACACCTTC,CASRQNRGMHGYTF
TRBJ2-1,.,TRBV5-4,TRBD2,TGTGCCAGCAGCTTAGCTAGCGGGGCCTACAATGAGCAGTTCTTC,CASSLASGAYNEQFF
TRBJ2-2,.,TRBV7-2,.,TGTGCCAGCAGCTTATTCGGGACATCGGGTATAGGGGAGCTGTTTTTT,CASSLFGTSGIGELFF
TRBJ2-5,.,TRBV20-1,.,TGCAGTGCTAGAGGGAATGAGGGGGAGACCCAGTACTTC,CSARGNEGETQYF